These T cell receptor beta chains were read from a single sample in a study of cytomegalovirus exposure and HLA in healthy donors. Here immunoSEQ multiplex PCR was the method, and the copy in TCRdb shows in-frame clones only, minus some. The table lists around 62,000 clones, around 75% of them singletons. The sample taken for sequencing was PBMCs. The source is a man aged 55 to 69 in good health and CMV-seropositive. The CDR3 runs from the conserved cysteine through the conserved F or W. D genes are given only for firm matches. Rows give clone size only sometimes, using once, few, many, or a class for an expanded clone.

D: TRBD1
size: .
length: 14
J: TRBJ1-5
V: TRBV27
CDR3: CASSSGQGEQPQHF
DNA: TGTGCCAGCAGTTCTGGACAGGGCGAACAGCCCCAGCATTTT

D: .
size: .
length: 13
J: TRBJ2-7
V: TRBV19
CDR3: CASSMRGGYEQYF
DNA: TGTGCCAGTAGTATGAGGGGGGGCTACGAGCAGTACTTC

D: .
size: .
length: 16
J: TRBJ1-5
V: TRBV4-1
CDR3: CASSQGPHGQGKPQHF
DNA: TGCGCCAGCAGCCAAGGGCCCCACGGCCAGGGCAAGCCCCAGCATTTT

D: .
size: .
length: 13
J: TRBJ2-3
V: TRBV7-2
CDR3: CASSFQITDTQYF
DNA: TGTGCCAGCAGCTTCCAGATCACAGATACGCAGTATTTT

D: .
size: .
length: 15
J: TRBJ1-2
V: TRBV5-5
CDR3: CASSLGRTANYGYTF
DNA: TGTGCCAGCAGCTTGGGACGGACTGCTAACTATGGCTACACCTTC

D: .
size: few
length: 16
J: TRBJ1-5
V: TRBV6-1
CDR3: CASSEVGGSVNQPQHF
DNA: TGTGCCAGCAGTGAAGTAGGCGGTAGCGTCAATCAGCCCCAGCATTTT

D: .
size: .
length: 13
J: TRBJ2-7
V: TRBV5-6
CDR3: CASTSGGSYEQYF
DNA: TGTGCCAGCACAAGTGGAGGGAGCTACGAGCAGTACTTC

D: TRBD2
size: .
length: 15
J: TRBJ2-7
V: TRBV11-3
CDR3: CASSSRLAISYEQYF
DNA: TGTGCCAGCAGCTCCAGACTAGCGATCTCCTACGAGCAGTACTTC

D: TRBD1
size: .
length: 16
J: TRBJ1-2
V: TRBV5-1
CDR3: CASSSKTTGGNYGYTF
DNA: TGCGCCAGCAGCTCCAAAACGACAGGGGGCAACTATGGCTACACCTTC

D: .
size: .
length: 15
J: TRBJ2-6
V: TRBV6-5
CDR3: CASNRYPSGANVLTF
DNA: TGTGCCAGCAACAGGTACCCTTCTGGGGCCAACGTCCTGACTTTC

D: .
size: .
length: 15
J: TRBJ2-7
V: TRBV7-6
CDR3: CASSLNPGEQYEQYF
DNA: TGTGCCAGCAGCTTAAACCCAGGGGAGCAATACGAGCAGTACTTC

D: .
size: .
length: 14
J: TRBJ2-7
V: TRBV2
CDR3: CASSDFGRSYEQYF
DNA: TGTGCCAGCAGTGACTTTGGCAGGTCCTACGAGCAGTACTTC

D: TRBD1
size: few
length: 16
J: TRBJ2-2
V: TRBV11-3
CDR3: CASSSGQGLNTGELFF
DNA: TGTGCCAGCAGCTCAGGACAGGGGTTAAACACCGGGGAGCTGTTTTTT

D: .
size: .
length: 13
J: TRBJ2-2
V: TRBV29-1
CDR3: CSVDRGYTGELFF
DNA: TGCAGCGTTGACAGGGGATACACCGGGGAGCTGTTTTTT

D: .
size: few
length: 15
J: TRBJ2-7
V: TRBV7-9
CDR3: CASSLQTVSTYEQYF
DNA: TGTGCCAGCAGTTTGCAGACAGTATCCACCTACGAGCAGTACTTC

D: .
size: .
length: 11
J: TRBJ2-5
V: TRBV6-1
CDR3: CASGAAETQYF
DNA: TGTGCCTCAGGGGCAGCGGAGACCCAGTACTTC

D: .
size: .
length: 16
J: TRBJ1-1
V: TRBV18
CDR3: CASSPPLGRANTEAFF
DNA: TGTGCCAGCTCACCACCTTTGGGCAGGGCGAACACTGAAGCTTTCTTT

D: TRBD1
size: .
length: 15
J: TRBJ1-4
V: TRBV5-1
CDR3: CASSWGTATNEKLFF
DNA: TGCGCCAGCAGCTGGGGGACAGCAACTAATGAAAAACTGTTTTTT

D: TRBD2
size: .
length: 16
J: TRBJ2-1
V: TRBV7-2
CDR3: CASSFTGLAGGPGPFF
DNA: TGTGCCAGCAGCTTTACCGGACTAGCGGGAGGGCCGGGACCGTTCTTC

D: TRBD2
size: .
length: 17
J: TRBJ2-7
V: TRBV2
CDR3: CASTPRLLAGDKYEQYF
DNA: TGTGCCAGCACCCCAAGACTGTTAGCGGGAGATAAGTACGAGCAGTACTTC

D: .
size: .
length: 15
J: TRBJ1-3
V: TRBV5-1
CDR3: CASSLVQASGNTIYF
DNA: TGCGCCAGCAGCTTGGTGCAGGCCTCTGGAAACACCATATATTTT

D: .
size: once
length: 15
J: TRBJ2-7
V: TRBV7-2
CDR3: CASSPTDSSSYEQYF
DNA: TGTGCCAGCAGCCCGACGGACAGCTCTTCCTACGAGCAGTACTTC

D: TRBD1
size: few
length: 14
J: TRBJ1-1
V: TRBV6-4
CDR3: CASSPGGQATEAFF
DNA: TGTGCCAGCAGTCCAGGGGGACAGGCAACTGAAGCTTTCTTT

D: TRBD2
size: .
length: 16
J: TRBJ2-5
V: TRBV19
CDR3: CASSKRTSGEQETQYF
DNA: TGTGCCAGTAGTAAAAGGACTAGCGGGGAACAAGAGACCCAGTACTTC

D: TRBD1
size: once
length: 17
J: TRBJ2-2
V: TRBV4-1
CDR3: CASSQDLRDRYTGELFF
DNA: TGCGCCAGCAGCCAAGATCTTAGGGACAGATACACCGGGGAGCTGTTTTTT

D: .
size: .
length: 13
J: TRBJ2-5
V: TRBV5-5
CDR3: CASSWSQKETQYF
DNA: TGTGCCAGCAGCTGGTCACAGAAAGAGACCCAGTACTTC

D: .
size: .
length: 15
J: TRBJ2-7
V: TRBV7-9
CDR3: CASSMLQGSSYEQYF
DNA: TGTGCCAGCAGCATGTTGCAGGGAAGCTCCTACGAGCAGTACTTC

D: TRBD2
size: .
length: 13
J: TRBJ2-1
V: TRBV6-1
CDR3: CATQTSGGIQQFF
DNA: TGTGCCACTCAGACTAGCGGCGGCATCCAGCAGTTCTTC

D: .
size: .
length: 15
J: TRBJ2-1
V: TRBV7-9
CDR3: CASSLVPGSYNEQFF
DNA: TGTGCCAGCAGCTTAGTGCCGGGGTCCTACAATGAGCAGTTCTTC

D: .
size: once
length: 12
J: TRBJ2-7
V: TRBV7-9
CDR3: CASSLEGDEQYF
DNA: TGTGCCAGCAGCTTAGAGGGGGACGAGCAGTACTTC

D: .
size: .
length: 13
J: TRBJ1-2
V: TRBV7-8
CDR3: CASSLRQGLSYTF
DNA: TGTGCCAGCAGCTTAAGGCAGGGGTTGAGCTACACCTTC

D: .
size: .
length: 16
J: TRBJ2-1
V: TRBV27
CDR3: CASSQEPTSSYNEQFF
DNA: TGTGCCAGCAGCCAGGAACCGACGAGCTCCTACAATGAGCAGTTCTTC

D: .
size: .
length: 14
J: TRBJ2-7
V: TRBV9
CDR3: CASSVDADAYEQYF
DNA: TGTGCCAGCAGCGTAGACGCAGATGCCTACGAGCAGTACTTC

D: TRBD1
size: .
length: 14
J: TRBJ1-4
V: TRBV5-1
CDR3: CASSIQGFNEKLFF
DNA: TGCGCCAGCAGCATACAGGGGTTTAATGAAAAACTGTTTTTT

D: .
size: .
length: 13
J: TRBJ2-2
V: TRBV4-1
CDR3: CASSLPGTGELFF
DNA: TGCGCCAGCAGCCTCCCGGGGACCGGGGAGCTGTTTTTT

D: .
size: .
length: 17
J: TRBJ2-6
V: TRBV5-4
CDR3: CASSSPAGNSGANVLTF
DNA: TGTGCCAGCAGCAGTCCAGCAGGAAACTCTGGGGCCAACGTCCTGACTTTC

D: TRBD1
size: medium-sized
length: 22
J: TRBJ1-2
V: TRBV2
CDR3: CASSERSHTGTGDLHPDYGYTF
DNA: TGTGCCAGCAGTGAAAGATCCCATACCGGGACAGGGGACCTACACCCGGACTATGGCTACACCTTC

D: .
size: .
length: 13
J: TRBJ1-2
V: TRBV2
CDR3: CASTWGRNYGYTF
DNA: TGTGCCAGCACCTGGGGGAGGAACTATGGCTACACCTTC

D: .
size: few
length: 14
J: TRBJ2-7
V: TRBV6-1
CDR3: CASSEQGISYEQYF
DNA: TGTGCCAGCAGTGAGCAGGGAATCTCCTACGAGCAGTACTTC

D: TRBD1
size: .
length: 15
J: TRBJ1-3
V: TRBV5-6
CDR3: CASSLTGGSGNTIYF
DNA: TGTGCCAGCAGCTTGACAGGGGGCTCTGGAAACACCATATATTTT

D: TRBD1
size: .
length: 14
J: TRBJ1-1
V: TRBV5-6
CDR3: CASGRQGVNTEAFF
DNA: TGTGCCAGCGGAAGACAGGGAGTGAACACTGAAGCTTTCTTT

D: .
size: few
length: 15
J: TRBJ2-1
V: TRBV4-1
CDR3: CASSQELGGFYEQFF
DNA: TGCGCCAGCAGCCAAGAATTGGGAGGCTTCTATGAGCAGTTCTTC

D: .
size: .
length: 15
J: TRBJ2-2
V: TRBV4-1
CDR3: CASSQGAGHTGELFF
DNA: TGCGCCAGCAGCCAAGGGGCGGGACACACCGGGGAGCTGTTTTTT

D: .
size: .
length: 14
J: TRBJ2-7
V: TRBV5-1
CDR3: CASSAPRVPYEQYF
DNA: TGCGCCAGCAGCGCGCCCAGGGTCCCCTACGAGCAGTACTTC

D: .
size: .
length: 15
J: TRBJ2-3
V: TRBV28
CDR3: CASSLPSGLTDTQYF
DNA: TGTGCCAGCAGTTTACCAAGCGGGCTTACAGATACGCAGTATTTT